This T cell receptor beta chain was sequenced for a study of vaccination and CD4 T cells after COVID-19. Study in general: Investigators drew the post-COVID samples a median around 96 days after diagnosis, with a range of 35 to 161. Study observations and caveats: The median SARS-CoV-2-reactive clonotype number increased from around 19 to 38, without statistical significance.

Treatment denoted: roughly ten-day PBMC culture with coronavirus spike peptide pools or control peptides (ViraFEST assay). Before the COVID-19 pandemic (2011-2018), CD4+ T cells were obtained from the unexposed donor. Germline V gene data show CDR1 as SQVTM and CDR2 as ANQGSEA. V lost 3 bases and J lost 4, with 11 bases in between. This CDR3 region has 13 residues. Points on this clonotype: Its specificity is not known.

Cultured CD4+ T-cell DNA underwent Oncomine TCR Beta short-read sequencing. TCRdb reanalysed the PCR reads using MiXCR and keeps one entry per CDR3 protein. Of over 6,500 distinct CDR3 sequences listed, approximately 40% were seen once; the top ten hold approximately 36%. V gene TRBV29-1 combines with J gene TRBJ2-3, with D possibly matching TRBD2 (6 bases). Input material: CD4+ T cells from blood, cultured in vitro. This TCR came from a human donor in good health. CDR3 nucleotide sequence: TGCAGCGTTGAGCCCACGGGAGCAGATACGCAGTATTTT. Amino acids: CSVEPTGADTQYF.